The rows below give T cell receptor beta chains drawn from one sample of a study of blood T cell repertoires in COVID-19. Some clones are missing from TCRdb's copy, which holds only in-frame ones; the method was immunoSEQ multiplex PCR. The data show roughly 440,000 clones, with 88% seen just once and roughly 12% held by the top ten. What was sequenced was peripheral blood. The receptor set was obtained from a woman aged 45-59 years with COVID-19, enrolled during active disease. The CDR3 runs from the conserved cysteine through the conserved F or W. D genes are given only for firm matches. Size values are once, few and many counts, or a class for expanded clones, and some rows have none.

CDR3nt	CDR3aa	d_gene	j_gene	abundance	v_gene
TGTGCCAGCAGTCCGGGAAGGAGAACTGAAGCTTTCTTT	CASSPGRRTEAFF	.	TRBJ1-1	.	TRBV11-3
TGTGCCAGCAGCGTGCTGGGGAGCGGGGGGAACACCGGGGAGCTGTTTTTT	CASSVLGSGGNTGELFF	TRBD2	TRBJ2-2	.	TRBV5-4
TGTGCCAGCAGTTTGGACAGGTACTTTAGGGAGCAGTACTTC	CASSLDRYFREQYF	TRBD1	TRBJ2-7	.	TRBV27
TGTGCCAGCAGAGTAAGGAGCGGGGGGTCTCGCAATGAGCAGTTCTTC	CASRVRSGGSRNEQFF	TRBD2	TRBJ2-1	.	TRBV2
TGTGCCAGCAGTCTCAGGGGGCAAGAGACCCAGTACTTC	CASSLRGQETQYF	TRBD1	TRBJ2-5	.	TRBV6-5
TGTGCCATCAGAACAGATTATTCCTACAATGAGCAGTTCTTC	CAIRTDYSYNEQFF	.	TRBJ2-1	.	TRBV10-3
TGTGCCAGCTCAGAGGGACAGGCAAACTCTGGAAACACCATATATTTT	CASSEGQANSGNTIYF	TRBD1	TRBJ1-3	few	TRBV18
TGTGCCAGCAGCCCTTTGGACAGAACGAACACTGAAGCTTTCTTT	CASSPLDRTNTEAFF	.	TRBJ1-1	few	TRBV3-1/TRBV3-2
TGTGCCAGCAGTTTATTGGGGGGGACCTATAATTCACCCCTCCACTTT	CASSLLGGTYNSPLHF	.	TRBJ1-6	.	TRBV28
TGTGCCAGAAGTCGGGACAGAAGTTCACCCCTCCACTTT	CARSRDRSSPLHF	TRBD1	TRBJ1-6	.	TRBV5-3
TGTGCCAGCAGCTCACTAGCGGGGGGTCCAAATGAGCAGTTCTTC	CASSSLAGGPNEQFF	TRBD2	TRBJ2-1	.	TRBV6-5
TGTGCTAGTGGTTCCTACAGGTACAATGAGCAGTTCTTC	CASGSYRYNEQFF	.	TRBJ2-1	.	TRBV12-5
TGTGCCAGTAGCCCGGGATACTCTGGAAACACCATATATTTT	CASSPGYSGNTIYF	.	TRBJ1-3	.	TRBV19
TGTGCCAGTGGCAGAAACACTGAAGCTTTCTTT	CASGRNTEAFF	.	TRBJ1-1	.	TRBV25-1
TGTGCCGTTGAGGCGGGGGGGCCGAGTTACGAGCAGTACTTC	CAVEAGGPSYEQYF	TRBD2	TRBJ2-7	.	TRBV11-2
TGTGCCAGTAGTATTCCCCACGGGGATACGCAGTATTTT	CASSIPHGDTQYF	.	TRBJ2-3	.	TRBV19
TGCGCCAGCAGCCGGGACAGGGCGGCTGAAGCTTTCTTT	CASSRDRAAEAFF	TRBD1	TRBJ1-1	.	TRBV5-1
TGTGCCAGCAGCTCAAAATGGACAGGGGTGCGGTCCTACAATGAGCAGTTCTTC	CASSSKWTGVRSYNEQFF	TRBD1	TRBJ2-1	.	TRBV5-4
TGCAGCGTTGCGGGGTATGGAACTGAAGCTTTCTTT	CSVAGYGTEAFF	.	TRBJ1-1	.	TRBV29-1
TGCGCCAGCGAACTAGCGGGGGGGCCTATCAGTTCCTACAATGAGCAGTTCTTC	CASELAGGPISSYNEQFF	TRBD2	TRBJ2-1	once	TRBV10-1
TGTGCCAGCAGTTCGATGGGGACAGTCATGAACACTGAAGCTTTCTTT	CASSSMGTVMNTEAFF	TRBD1	TRBJ1-1	.	TRBV28
TGTGCCAGCAGCTTGGAGGCGAGGGGGCCTGGCTATGGCTACACCTTC	CASSLEARGPGYGYTF	TRBD1	TRBJ1-2	.	TRBV5-5
TGTGCCAGCAGTGAATTCTGGGACAGCCAGCACAATGAGCAGTTCTTC	CASSEFWDSQHNEQFF	TRBD1	TRBJ2-1	.	TRBV6-1
TGTGCCAGCTTTGGGACAGGGGCTTTCTCTGGAAACACCATATATTTT	CASFGTGAFSGNTIYF	TRBD1	TRBJ1-3	.	TRBV28
TGTGCCAGCAGTCTTACAGGGGGGATATACTCTGGAAACACCATATATTTT	CASSLTGGIYSGNTIYF	TRBD1	TRBJ1-3	few	TRBV28
TGTGCCAGCAGGCAGACCGGGGGCTACACCTTC	CASRQTGGYTF	.	TRBJ1-2	.	TRBV11-2
TGTGCCAGCAGCCCGCGTCCGGGTTCCCCCACCGGGGAGCTGTTTTTT	CASSPRPGSPTGELFF	.	TRBJ2-2	.	TRBV7-3
TGCGCCAGCAGTGAGAGGGGCACGGGCACTGAAGCTTTCTTT	CASSERGTGTEAFF	.	TRBJ1-1	few	TRBV10-1
TGTGCCAGCAGCCCCCCGGGAGGCCAGCCCCAGCATTTT	CASSPPGGQPQHF	.	TRBJ1-5	.	TRBV12-3/TRBV12-4
TGTGCCAGCCGGGAGCCCGGGGGGGCCGCCGGGGAGCTGTTTTTT	CASREPGGAAGELFF	TRBD2	TRBJ2-2	.	TRBV11-1
TGCGCCAGCAGGCCACGCCTAGCGGGGGGCTATGAGCAGTTCTTC	CASRPRLAGGYEQFF	TRBD2	TRBJ2-1	few	TRBV5-1
TGTGCTAGTGGTTCAGGGGCCTCGAACACTGAAGCTTTCTTT	CASGSGASNTEAFF	.	TRBJ1-1	few	TRBV12-5
TGTGCCAGCAGCCAATCTCCCGGGGGGGGGAATGAAAAACTGTTTTTT	CASSQSPGGGNEKLFF	.	TRBJ1-4	.	TRBV3-1/TRBV3-2
TGTGCCAGCAGCTTCGGCGGGACCGGGGAGCTGTTTTTT	CASSFGGTGELFF	.	TRBJ2-2	.	TRBV7-9
TGTGCCAGCGGGCGGGAGCGACAAGAGACCCAGTACTTC	CASGRERQETQYF	TRBD2	TRBJ2-5	.	TRBV2
TGTGCCAGCAGTTTCGCCTTGGCGGGGGGGCTCACAGATACGCAGTATTTT	CASSFALAGGLTDTQYF	TRBD2	TRBJ2-3	.	TRBV25-1
TGTGCCAGCAGTACGGGGGAACTCTACGAGCAGTACTTC	CASSTGELYEQYF	.	TRBJ2-7	.	TRBV27
TGTGCCAGCAGCCCCCCCACATTGAACACCGGGGAGCTGTTTTTT	CASSPPTLNTGELFF	.	TRBJ2-2	.	TRBV6-2/TRBV6-3
TGCGCCAGCAGCCCGAATGGTGTTACGCGGAACTATGGCTACACCTTC	CASSPNGVTRNYGYTF	.	TRBJ1-2	.	TRBV5-1
TGTGCTAGTGGTTCCCAAACTAAGACAGGGGAGTACGGCAATCAGCCCCAGCATTTT	CASGSQTKTGEYGNQPQHF	TRBD1	TRBJ1-5	.	TRBV12-5
TGCGCCAGCAGCTGGGAACAGGGGGCGACCGAGCAGTACTTC	CASSWEQGATEQYF	TRBD1	TRBJ2-7	.	TRBV5-1
TGTGCCTGGTGTCCAGGGCCCAATCAGCCCCAGCATTTT	CAWCPGPNQPQHF	.	TRBJ1-5	few	TRBV30
TGTGCCAGCAGCTTTAGTTTCCCCGGGGGGACAGATACGCAGTATTTT	CASSFSFPGGTDTQYF	TRBD2	TRBJ2-3	.	TRBV7-2
TGTGCCAGTAGTCCAGGGGTGAACACTGAAGCTTTCTTT	CASSPGVNTEAFF	.	TRBJ1-1	.	TRBV19
TGTGCCAGCAGCTCGGGACCCGGAACAGGGGATGGTAATTCACCCCTCCACTTT	CASSSGPGTGDGNSPLHF	TRBD1	TRBJ1-6	few	TRBV11-3
TGTGCCATCAGTGAGACCCCGGGACAGGGGAGACAGCCCCAGCATTTT	CAISETPGQGRQPQHF	TRBD1	TRBJ1-5	.	TRBV10-3
TGTGCCAGCAGCGTAGCTCCCTCGAACACCGGGGAGCTGTTTTTT	CASSVAPSNTGELFF	.	TRBJ2-2	.	TRBV11-2
TGTGCCAGCTCTCTGGACAGGGGTTACGGTCAGCCCCAGCATTTT	CASSLDRGYGQPQHF	TRBD1	TRBJ1-5	.	TRBV18